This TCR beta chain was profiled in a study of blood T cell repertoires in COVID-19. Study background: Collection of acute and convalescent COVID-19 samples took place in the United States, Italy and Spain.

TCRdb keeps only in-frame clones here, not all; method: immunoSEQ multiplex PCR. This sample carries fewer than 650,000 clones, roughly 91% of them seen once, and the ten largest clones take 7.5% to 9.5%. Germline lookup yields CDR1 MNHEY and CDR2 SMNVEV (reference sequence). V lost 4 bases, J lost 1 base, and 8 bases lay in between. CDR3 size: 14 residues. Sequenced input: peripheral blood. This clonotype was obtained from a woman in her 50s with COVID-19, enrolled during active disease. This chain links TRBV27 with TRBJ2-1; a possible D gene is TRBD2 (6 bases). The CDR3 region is CASSSEGSYNEQFF. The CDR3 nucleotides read TGTGCCAGCAGTTCGGAGGGGTCCTACAATGAGCAGTTCTTC.